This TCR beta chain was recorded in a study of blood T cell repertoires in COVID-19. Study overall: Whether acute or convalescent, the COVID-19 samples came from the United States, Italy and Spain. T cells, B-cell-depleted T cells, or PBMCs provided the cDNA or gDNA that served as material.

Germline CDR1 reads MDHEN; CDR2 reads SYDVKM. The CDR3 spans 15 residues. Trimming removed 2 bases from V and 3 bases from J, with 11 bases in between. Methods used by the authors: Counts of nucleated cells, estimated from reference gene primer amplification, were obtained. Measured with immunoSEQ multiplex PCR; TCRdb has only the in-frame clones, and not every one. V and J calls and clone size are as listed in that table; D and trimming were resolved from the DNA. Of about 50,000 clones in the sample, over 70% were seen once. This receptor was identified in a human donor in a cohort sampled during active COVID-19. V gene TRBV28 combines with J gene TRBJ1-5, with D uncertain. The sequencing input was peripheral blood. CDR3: CASSLLVLYNQPQHF. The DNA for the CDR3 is TGTGCCAGCAGTTTACTGGTGCTATACAATCAGCCCCAGCATTTT.